Shown below are 20 T cell receptor beta chains from a single sample sequenced in a study of cytomegalovirus exposure and HLA in healthy donors. The PCR made use of 60 Vbeta and 13 Jbeta primers. Some clones are missing from TCRdb's copy, which holds only in-frame ones; the method was immunoSEQ multiplex PCR. The table records roughly 200,000 clones, roughly 72% of them present only once. Specimen: PBMCs. Source of these receptors: a man under 40 in good health and CMV-seronegative.

The V gene is TRBV15, the J gene TRBJ2-7; 12 nucleotides agree with TRBD2. The CDR3 loop spans 15 amino acids. Germline CDR1 reads LNHNV; CDR2 reads YYDKDF (reference sequence). The junction had 1 base not matched to a gene; V was cut back by 3 bases and J by 1 base. The CDR3 bases are TGTGCCACCAGCAGGGGACTAGCGGGTTCCTACGAGCAGTACTTC. Translating gives CATSRGLAGSYEQYF.

In its sample, this clone is medium-sized. The J gene is TRBJ1-2, the V gene TRBV4-2; D is uncertain. V was trimmed by 0 bases and J by 4 bases, leaving 6 bases between them. This CDR3 is 13 amino acids long. Germline CDR1 is LGHNA and CDR2 is YNFKEQ. CDR3 DNA sequence: TGTGCCAGCAGCCAAGACCTCTTCTATGGCTACACCTTC. Its protein is CASSQDLFYGYTF.

This chain connects TRBV28 to TRBJ2-4, with unresolved D. The CDR3 totals 14 residues. V lost 1 base to trimming and J lost 2 bases, with 6 bases between them. Germline V CDR1 and CDR2: MDHEN, SYDVKM. CDR3 in amino acids: CASSLYITKNIQYF. Here the CDR3 DNA reads TGTGCCAGCAGTTTATACATTACCAAAAACATTCAGTACTTC.

This chain joins TRBV18 and TRBJ2-5, with TRBD2 identical over 8 bases. The CDR3 consists of 15 residues. The germline V gene has CDR1 KGHSH and CDR2 LQKENI. J lost 4 bases, V lost 1 base, and 5 bases had no gene match. The CDR3 nucleotides are TGTGCCAGCTCACCACGCGGGGGGAGCGGAGAGACCCAGTACTTC. The encoded protein is CASSPRGGSGETQYF.

The J gene is TRBJ2-1, the V gene TRBV5-1; 7 bases fit TRBD1. Trimming cost V 3 bases and J 3 bases; bases outside gene matches: 3. This CDR3 is 14 amino acids long. Looked up from germline, CDR1 is SGHRS and CDR2 is YFSETQ. This CDR3 reads CASSSTGFYNEQFF. The CDR3, as DNA: TGCGCCAGCAGCTCGACAGGGTTCTACAATGAGCAGTTCTTC.

This chain uses TRBV7-3 with TRBJ2-1, with a possible D match to TRBD2 (7 bases). The V and J ends lost 4 bases and 9 bases respectively, with 19 bases between them. Germline CDR1 and CDR2: SGHTA and FQGTGA. There are 15 residues in the CDR3. This chain's CDR3 is CASSSRAGRGGEQFF. CDR3 coding DNA: TGTGCCAGCAGCTCCCGCGCGGGGAGGGGGGGTGAGCAGTTCTTC.

The chain links TRBV29-1 to TRBJ2-7, with D possibly being TRBD2 (5 bases). V was trimmed by 6 bases and J by 0 bases, leaving 9 bases between them. The CDR3 loop spans 12 amino acids. CDR1 is SQVTM and CDR2 is ANQGSEA in the germline V gene. CDR3 protein: CSVLGSSYEQYF. In DNA form, the CDR3 reads TGCAGCGTGCTGGGGAGCTCCTACGAGCAGTACTTC.

This clone was observed at least ten times. V gene TRBV5-4 combines with J gene TRBJ1-1; D gene unclear. This CDR3 has 14 amino acids. The ends were cut back, 1 base at V and 0 bases at J, with 7 bases in the middle. Looked up from germline, CDR1 is SGHNT and CDR2 is YYREEE (reference sequence). The CDR3 bases are TGTGCCAGCAGCTTGTCACCGGTGAACACTGAAGCTTTCTTT. This sequence encodes CASSLSPVNTEAFF. The entire variable domain, with the rest obtained from reference TRBV5-4 and TRBJ1-1, is as follows: ETGVTQSPTHLIKTRGQQVTLRCSSQSGHNTVSWYQQALGQGPQFIFQYYREEENGRGNFPPRFSGLQFPNYSSELNVNALELDDSALYLCASSLSPVNTEAFFGQGTRLTVV.

This chain connects TRBV5-1 to TRBJ2-2; 13 bases align to TRBD2. Germline CDR1 is SGHRS and CDR2 is YFSETQ. The ends lost 4 bases at V and 4 bases at J; junction bases unmatched: 13. This CDR3 region has 19 residues. CDR3 in amino acids: CASSHTSGRALAATGELFF. For the CDR3, the DNA is TGCGCCAGCAGCCACACTAGCGGGAGGGCCCTCGCGGCCACCGGGGAGCTGTTTTTT.

This clone was observed a few times. The chain uses TRBV27 and TRBJ1-5; D possibly corresponds to TRBD1 (6 bases). The CDR3 is 15 amino acids. In germline, CDR1 is MNHEY, CDR2 SMNVEV (reference sequence). With 6 bases removed from V and 6 bases from J, the gap between germline ends came to 18 bases. The CDR3 coding sequence is TGTGCCAGCAGCCAACAGCCCGGGGGGCGTCAGCCCCAGCATTTT. Protein sequence: CASSQQPGGRQPQHF.

V is TRBV6-6 and J is TRBJ2-3; D unresolved. This CDR3 contains 14 residues. The germline V gene has CDR1 MNHNY and CDR2 SVGAGI (reference sequence). V was clipped by 8 bases and J by 1 base, with 13 bases between them. CDR3 coding DNA: TGTGCCAGCTGTCGGTGGGCCGGCACAGATACGCAGTATTTT. Protein: CASCRWAGTDTQYF.

This chain joins TRBV28 and TRBJ1-5; D gene unclear. Germline values: CDR1 MDHEN, CDR2 SYDVKM. V was shortened by 7 bases and J by 2 bases, with 6 bases between the two germline ends. The CDR3 is 12 residues long. The CDR3 loop is CASISGNQPQHF. The CDR3 DNA reads as TGTGCCAGCATTAGTGGCAATCAGCCCCAGCATTTT.

The CDR3, as DNA: TGTGCCAGCAGCTCACGGGACAGGGGGCGCAGCAATCAGCCCCAGCATTTT. Translated, it gives CASSSRDRGRSNQPQHF. The rearrangement joins TRBV13 to TRBJ1-5, with TRBD1 identical over 12 bases. This CDR3 contains 17 residues. Germline V lookup: CDR1 PRHDT, CDR2 FYEKMQ (reference sequence). Germline trimming cut 4 bases from V and 1 base from J; bases unmatched to any gene: 5.

The chain couples TRBV19 to TRBJ1-1; no reliable D call. CDR1 and CDR2 (germline): LNHDA, SQIVND (reference sequence). V was cut by 3 bases and J by 1 base, with 6 bases left in between. This CDR3 comprises 13 residues. CDR3 sequence (DNA): TGTGCCAGTAGTATTTTAGAGAACACTGAAGCTTTCTTT. Protein: CASSILENTEAFF.

The DNA for the CDR3 is TGTGCCAGCAGTTCCCCATGGGGGGGCTTTAGCACAGATACGCAGTATTTT. It is translated as CASSSPWGGFSTDTQYF. The rearrangement joins TRBV27 to TRBJ2-3, with D tentatively TRBD2 (7 bases). Germline CDR1 reads MNHEY; CDR2 reads SMNVEV (reference sequence). Deletions cut 4 bases from V and 0 bases from J, with 17 bases between. CDR3 length equals 17 residues.

This chain joins TRBV9 and TRBJ2-7, with 12 bases lining up with TRBD2. This CDR3 comprises 14 residues. Germline lookup yields CDR1 SGDLS and CDR2 YYNGEE. The junction had 5 bases not matched to a gene; V was cut back by 4 bases and J by 6 bases. DNA of the CDR3: TGTGCCAGCAGCCGACTAGCGGGAGTAACCGAGCAGTACTTC. The encoded protein is CASSRLAGVTEQYF.

The genes are TRBV7-3 and TRBJ2-1; D might be TRBD2 (6 bases). The germline CDR1 and CDR2 sequences are SGHTA and FQGTGA. CDR3 length: 13 amino acids. Trimming took off 2 bases at V and 14 bases at J, with 16 bases between the two ends. The CDR3 nucleotides read TGTGCCAGCAGCTTAGCTAGTGGCGGGAAAAAGTTCTTC. Encoded protein: CASSLASGGKKFF.

This chain uses TRBV6-1 with TRBJ2-3; TRBD2 aligns across 7 bases. CDR1 MNHNS and CDR2 SASEGT come from the germline V gene. V trimming: 4 bases; J trimming: 3 bases; junction bases outside the gene matches: 4. The CDR3 totals 14 residues. DNA of the CDR3: TGTGCCAGCAGTGTTACACTAGCGACAGATACGCAGTATTTT. Protein product: CASSVTLATDTQYF.

The CDR3 region is CASSPRTGRALSNEKLFF. Written as DNA, the CDR3 is TGTGCCAGCAGCCCGCGGACAGGGCGCGCTCTCAGTAATGAAAAACTGTTTTTT. The gene calls are TRBV11-2 and TRBJ1-4, with 8 bases matching TRBD1. This CDR3 has 18 amino acids. The V gene end was trimmed by 5 bases and the J gene end by 4 bases; junction bases not matched to a gene: 15. Germline V gene data show CDR1 as SGHAT and CDR2 as FQNNGV. The full variable domain, with the rest looked up from reference TRBV11-2 and TRBJ1-4, is EAGVAQSPRYKIIEKRQSVAFWCNPISGHATLYWYQQILGQGPKLLIQFQNNGVVDDSQLPKDRFSAERLKGVDSTLKIQPAKLEDSAVYLCASSPRTGRALSNEKLFFGSGTQLSVL.

The chain couples TRBV5-1 to TRBJ2-7, with unresolved D. CDR3 length equals 13 residues. Trimming removed 0 bases at V and 6 bases at J, with 10 bases between. The germline V gene has CDR1 SGHRS and CDR2 YFSETQ. The DNA for the CDR3 is TGCGCCAGCAGCTTGGTGTCAGGCGCCGAGCAGTACTTC. Its translation is CASSLVSGAEQYF.